This entry lists 23 T cell receptor beta chains sequenced from one sample in a study of early T cells in non-severe SARS-CoV-2 infection (dated by TCRdb to the early 2020s). The library was prepared using 5' RACE. The reads were generated on a NextSeq 500. The raw public data were reprocessed by TCRdb itself: fastp quality trimming at Q25, MiXCR clonotype calling, in-frame beta chains only. Rows with a matching CDR3 protein are joined into one entry that keeps the most common DNA and genes. The sample table lists 70,000 or so distinct CDR3 sequences, about 13% of them with a count of one. Around 15% of the sample is held by the ten biggest clonotypes. Specimen: whole blood. These receptors were taken from an adult who was a healthcare worker with PCR-confirmed SARS-CoV-2 infection or an uninfected control (not recorded which).

This clonotype has at least ten counts. CDR3 in DNA: TGCAGTGCTAGTCAGAATGATCAGCCCCAGCATTTT. This codes for CSASQNDQPQHF. The rearrangement joins TRBV20-1 to TRBJ1-5; D not certain. Trimming pared 3 bases from V and 5 bases from J, leaving 8 bases between. The CDR3 sequence is 12 residues long. Germline-derived CDR1 and CDR2 are DFQATT and SNEGSKA (reference sequence).

This clonotype was counted many times. The gene calls are TRBV19 and TRBJ1-2; 8 bases fit TRBD1. V was pared by 4 bases and J by 8 bases, with 15 bases of the junction left unmatched. This CDR3 has 16 residues. The V gene's germline CDR1 is LNHDA and CDR2 SQIVND (reference sequence). This CDR3 is CASSNSPGQVLIGYTF. The CDR3 DNA is TGTGCCAGTAGTAACTCGCCGGGACAGGTCCTTATCGGCTACACCTTC.

This clonotype occurred a few times. This chain links TRBV27 with TRBJ2-7, with unresolved D. The germline V and J ends were trimmed by 4 bases and 5 bases, with 21 bases remaining between them. The CDR3 length is 16 residues. Germline CDR1 and CDR2: MNHEY and SMNVEV (reference sequence). CDR3 DNA: TGTGCCAGCAGTTCCGACTTCTTACGGGTAGACAACGAGCAGTACTTC. Encoded protein: CASSSDFLRVDNEQYF.

This clonotype was picked up one time. The gene calls are TRBV7-2 and TRBJ2-5; no definite D call. Per germline, CDR1 SGHTA and CDR2 FQGNSA. The CDR3 length is 14 residues. Trimming removed 6 bases at V and 5 bases at J, with 16 bases between. The CDR3 sequence is CASRAGVVRETQYF. CDR3 nucleotides: TGTGCCAGCAGGGCCGGAGTGGTCCGTGAGACCCAGTACTTC.

This chain connects TRBV7-2 to TRBJ2-1; D is unresolved. CDR1 is SGHTA, CDR2 FQGNSA, per germline. The V and J ends lost 4 bases and 0 bases respectively, with 13 bases between them. The CDR3 length is 16 residues. The CDR3 region has the DNA TGTGCCAGCAGCTCGGCTCCCTGGAGCTCCTACAATGAGCAGTTCTTC. It yields the protein CASSSAPWSSYNEQFF.

The gene calls are TRBV29-1 and TRBJ2-7, with D perhaps given as TRBD1 or TRBD2 (5 bases each). Germline CDR1 SQVTM, CDR2 ANQGSEA. V gave up 6 bases and J gave up 6 bases, with 18 bases separating them. The CDR3 spans 13 residues. The CDR3 spells CSVGENTIREQYF. For the CDR3, the DNA is TGCAGCGTGGGGGAAAATACCATCCGCGAGCAGTACTTC.

The chain employs TRBV6-5 and TRBJ2-7; 9 bases are a match to TRBD1. The CDR3 is 13 amino acids. The V gene's germline CDR1 is MNHEY and CDR2 SVGAGI. The trim removed 2 bases at V and 7 bases at J, leaving 3 bases unmatched. The DNA for the CDR3 is TGTGCCAGCAGTTACGGGACAGGGTGGGAGCAGTACTTC. As protein: CASSYGTGWEQYF.

This chain uses TRBV7-2 with TRBJ1-4, with D perhaps TRBD1 (5 bases). Germline assignment: CDR1 SGHTA and CDR2 FQGNSA. Trimming took 3 bases from V and 2 from J, leaving 10 bases between them. This CDR3 has 15 amino acids. CDR3 nucleotides: TGTGCCAGCAGCTTGGGGTGGGGCACTAATGAAAAACTGTTTTTT. Translated: CASSLGWGTNEKLFF.

The genes are TRBV5-6 and TRBJ2-1; TRBD2 matches 12 bases. The CDR3 has 18 amino acids. The junction had 8 bases not matched to a gene; V was cut back by 0 bases and J by 4 bases. Per the germline V gene, CDR1 is SGHDT and CDR2 is YYEEEE. In DNA form, the CDR3 reads TGTGCCAGCAGCTTGGAACTCGGACTAGCGGGAAATTACAATGAGCAGTTCTTC. Protein: CASSLELGLAGNYNEQFF.

This clonotype was picked up a small number of times. The chain couples TRBV30 to TRBJ1-5; no definite D call. The CDR3 is made up of 13 amino acids. The germline V and J ends were trimmed by 2 bases and 4 bases, with 9 bases remaining between them. Germline V gene lookup returns CDR1 GTSNPN and CDR2 SVGIG (reference sequence). CDR3 sequence (DNA): TGTGCCTGGAGTCCGGGCTCTAATCAGCCCCAGCATTTT. Amino acids: CAWSPGSNQPQHF.

In its sample, this clonotype was seen many times. CDR3 amino acids: CSVEAAEAFF. Written as DNA, the CDR3 is TGCAGCGTTGAGGCGGCGGAAGCTTTCTTT. This chain connects TRBV29-1 to TRBJ1-1; no clear D. This CDR3 is 10 amino acids long. The V end was cut by 3 bases, the J end by 8 bases, with 7 bases between. CDR1 and CDR2 from the germline V gene are SQVTM and ANQGSEA.

This clonotype was picked up a small number of times. V is TRBV11-2 and J is TRBJ2-3; the D is unclear. CDR1 is SGHAT, CDR2 FQNNGV, per germline. This CDR3 region has 14 residues. Trimming took 0 bases from V and 6 from J, leaving 10 bases between them. The CDR3 region has the DNA TGTGCCAGCAGCTTAGATCTCGGCAGGGATACGCAGTATTTT. Its protein is CASSLDLGRDTQYF.

This clonotype was counted between two and nine times. This rearrangement joins TRBV28 to TRBJ1-3, with a tentative D call TRBD1 (5 bases). The CDR3 loop spans 14 amino acids. Trimming left V 6 bases short and J 4 bases short, with 13 bases between. CDR1 is MDHEN, CDR2 SYDVKM, per germline. The CDR3 region has the DNA TGTGCCAGCAGCCTCAATACAGGCGGAAACACCATATATTTT. Translated, it gives CASSLNTGGNTIYF.

V and J are TRBV27 and TRBJ2-7; no clear D. This CDR3 region has 14 residues. Trimming removed 3 bases at V and 2 bases at J, with 11 bases between. Germline assignment: CDR1 MNHEY and CDR2 SMNVEV (reference sequence). The CDR3 nucleotides read TGTGCCAGCAGTTTCCGGCCCACCGCCTACGAGCAGTACTTC. As protein: CASSFRPTAYEQYF.

This clonotype was detected a few times. The chain links TRBV19 to TRBJ2-3; 8 bases line up with TRBD2. This CDR3 has 17 amino acids. V lost 0 bases to trimming and J lost 7 bases; unmatched junction nucleotides: 12. CDR1 and CDR2 (germline): LNHDA, SQIVND (reference sequence). This chain's CDR3 is CASSIDGPTGGAYTQYF. The CDR3 coding sequence is TGTGCCAGTAGTATAGATGGCCCTACCGGGGGGGCTTATACGCAGTATTTT.

This clonotype was recorded only once. V is TRBV7-6 and J is TRBJ1-4; 9 bases match TRBD1. This CDR3 is 15 amino acids long. Germline loops: CDR1 SGHVS, CDR2 FNYEAQ. The V segment lost 5 bases and the J segment 5 bases; nucleotides outside the gene matches: 6. The DNA for the CDR3 is TGTGCCAGCAGCAAACACAGGGGGCCCAATGAAAAACTGTTTTTT. This encodes CASSKHRGPNEKLFF.

There are many counts of this clonotype. This rearrangement joins TRBV11-2 to TRBJ2-7; tentative D call: TRBD2 (6 bases). The CDR3 contains 16 residues. Trimming shortened V by 5 bases and J by 1 base, and 18 bases separated the two germline ends. Per germline, CDR1 SGHAT and CDR2 FQNNGV. The CDR3 reads CASSLGSGRGSYEQYF. The CDR3 coding sequence is TGTGCCAGCAGCCTAGGTTCAGGGCGGGGATCCTACGAGCAGTACTTC.

This clonotype was seen a few times. The chain joins TRBV29-1 to TRBJ1-4, with D maybe TRBD1 (6 bases). Germline lookup yields CDR1 SQVTM and CDR2 ANQGSEA. Trimming left V 6 bases short and J 6 bases short, with 14 bases between. The CDR3 is 13 amino acids. The CDR3 DNA follows: TGCAGCGTCGAGATAACAGGGTATGAAAAACTGTTTTTT. Protein: CSVEITGYEKLFF.

This clonotype was picked up a small number of times. The genes are TRBV29-1 and TRBJ2-1, with TRBD1 matching 7 bases. The CDR3 is 13 residues long. V lost 5 bases to trimming and J lost 3 bases; unmatched junction nucleotides: 4. Germline V gene sequence: CDR1 SQVTM, CDR2 ANQGSEA. Written as DNA, the CDR3 is TGCAGCGTTAAACAGGGGTTCTACAATGAGCAGTTCTTC. This sequence encodes CSVKQGFYNEQFF.

The V call is TRBV20-1, the J call TRBJ1-6, with D perhaps TRBD1 (6 bases). In germline, CDR1 is DFQATT, CDR2 SNEGSKA (reference sequence). V lost 4 bases, J lost 0 bases, and 10 bases lay in between. This CDR3 spans 15 amino acids. The CDR3 is CSAKQGSSYNSPLHF. The CDR3 region has the DNA TGCAGTGCTAAACAGGGCAGCTCCTATAATTCACCCCTCCACTTT.

The chain is built from TRBV20-1 and TRBJ1-6; the D is unclear. This CDR3 has 13 amino acids. The V end lost 1 base, the J end lost 9 bases, and 10 bases lay between the germline ends. CDR1 and CDR2 from the germline V gene are DFQATT and SNEGSKA (reference sequence). In DNA, the CDR3 is TGCAGTGCTAGAGTGAGGGAGGGTTCACCCCTCCACTTT. The encoded protein is CSARVREGSPLHF.

This clonotype was found many times. The chain employs TRBV6-6 and TRBJ1-5; TRBD1 matches 7 bases. Germline trimming cut 8 bases from V and 7 bases from J; bases unmatched to any gene: 11. The length of the CDR3 is 14 residues. Germline V gene lookup returns CDR1 MNHNY and CDR2 SVGAGI (reference sequence). The DNA of the CDR3 is TGTGCCAGCGAAGATAGACAGGGTGGCCAGCCCCAGCATTTT. Residues: CASEDRQGGQPQHF.

This clonotype turned up a few times. The chain recombines TRBV6-5 with TRBJ1-1, with TRBD1 matching over 11 bases. Germline V gene data show CDR1 as MNHEY and CDR2 as SVGAGI. Trimming cost V 6 bases and J 4 bases; bases outside gene matches: 7. This CDR3 spans 15 amino acids. DNA of the CDR3: TGTGCCAGCAGCCCGGACAGGGGGCGCCTCACTGAAGCTTTCTTT. Protein product: CASSPDRGRLTEAFF.